These T cell receptor beta chains were read from a single sample in a study of shared clonotypes between healthy human individuals. Here immunoSEQ multiplex PCR was the method, and the copy in TCRdb shows in-frame clones only, minus some. The table has 2.5 million or so clones, approximately 90% seen once. The sequencing sample was made of naive CD4+ T cells sorted from blood. Source of these receptors: a man in his late teens or twenties in good health. CDR3s include the opening cysteine and the closing phenylalanine or tryptophan. D genes are given only for firm matches. The listing skips clone size in some rows; elsewhere it reads once, few, many or a size class.

clone_size d_call j_call v_call cdr3_aa cdr3_nt
- TRBD1 TRBJ2-6 TRBV7-6 CASSLAFQGAWGANVLTF TGTGCCAGCAGCTTAGCATTCCAGGGGGCGTGGGGGGCCAACGTCCTGACTTTC
- - TRBJ2-3 TRBV15 CATSRGSASSTDTQYF TGTGCCACCAGCAGAGGGAGTGCATCTAGCACAGATACGCAGTATTTT
once - TRBJ1-2 TRBV5-4 CASSPDSPYGYTF TGTGCCAGCAGCCCCGACAGCCCCTATGGCTACACCTTC
- - TRBJ2-2 TRBV30 CAWSYSLRLTGELFF TGTGCCTGGAGCTATTCCCTCCGGCTCACCGGGGAGCTGTTTTTT
- TRBD2 TRBJ2-5 TRBV19 CASTRTSGRVETQYF TGTGCCAGTACGAGGACTAGCGGGAGAGTGGAGACCCAGTACTTC
- - TRBJ1-4 TRBV5-4 CASSTRQRSEKLFF TGTGCCAGCAGCACTCGACAGAGGAGTGAAAAACTGTTTTTT
- - TRBJ2-7 TRBV19 CASTGTGVTSGTALNSYEQYF TGTGCCAGCACCGGGACAGGGGTGACTAGCGGGACCGCTTTGAACTCCTACGAGCAGTACTTC
- - TRBJ2-1 TRBV21-1 CASSKEKRTSGNRNEQFF TGTGCCAGCAGCAAAGAAAAGAGGACTAGCGGGAATCGGAATGAGCAGTTCTTC
once TRBD1 TRBJ2-7 TRBV7-3 CATPGPGQRDYEQYF TGTGCCACCCCGGGACCGGGACAGAGGGACTACGAGCAGTACTTC
- - TRBJ2-7 TRBV18 CASSTGATAHQSYSYEQYF TGTGCCAGCTCGACGGGAGCCACCGCACACCAATCCTACTCCTACGAGCAGTACTTC
- - TRBJ2-7 TRBV7-2 CASSLRGRAFGEQYF TGTGCCAGCAGCTTAAGGGGGAGGGCCTTCGGCGAGCAGTACTTC
- TRBD1 TRBJ2-7 TRBV11-3 CASSQDRGEQYF TGTGCCAGCAGTCAGGACAGGGGAGAGCAGTACTTC
- - TRBJ2-7 TRBV4-1 CASSQPGQAYEQYF TGCGCCAGCAGCCAACCGGGACAAGCCTACGAGCAGTACTTC
- - TRBJ1-4 TRBV4-1 CASSQDGVTNEKLFF TGCGCCAGCAGCCAAGACGGGGTAACTAATGAAAAACTGTTTTTT
- - TRBJ2-1 TRBV20-1 CSAPRVDEQFF TGCAGTGCTCCCCGGGTCGATGAGCAGTTCTTC
- - TRBJ1-2 TRBV5-1 CASSLGDGARGYTF TGCGCCAGCAGCTTGGGGGACGGAGCTAGGGGCTACACCTTC
- TRBD1 TRBJ2-4 TRBV4-2 CASSQVTGESKNIQYF TGTGCCAGCAGCCAAGTGACAGGGGAGTCCAAAAACATTCAGTACTTC
- TRBD1 TRBJ2-7 TRBV5-1 CASSLAKDRGHEQYF TGCGCCAGCAGCTTGGCCAAGGACAGGGGCCACGAGCAGTACTTC
- - TRBJ1-1 TRBV6-1 CASRQGHWTEAFF TGTGCCAGCAGACAGGGTCACTGGACTGAAGCTTTCTTT
- - TRBJ2-2 TRBV7-2 CASSKRNGGQTGELFF TGTGCCAGCAGCAAGCGCAACGGGGGACAGACCGGGGAGCTGTTTTTT
few - TRBJ1-1 TRBV5-4 CASSPGQGTNTEAFF TGTGCCAGCAGCCCCGGGCAGGGGACGAACACTGAAGCTTTCTTT
- TRBD1 TRBJ1-5 TRBV6-1 CASKRGQGMNQPQHF TGTGCCAGCAAAAGGGGACAGGGGATGAATCAGCCCCAGCATTTT
- - TRBJ1-5 TRBV30 CAWSLSSGQPQHF TGTGCCTGGAGCCTCTCCTCCGGCCAGCCCCAGCATTTT